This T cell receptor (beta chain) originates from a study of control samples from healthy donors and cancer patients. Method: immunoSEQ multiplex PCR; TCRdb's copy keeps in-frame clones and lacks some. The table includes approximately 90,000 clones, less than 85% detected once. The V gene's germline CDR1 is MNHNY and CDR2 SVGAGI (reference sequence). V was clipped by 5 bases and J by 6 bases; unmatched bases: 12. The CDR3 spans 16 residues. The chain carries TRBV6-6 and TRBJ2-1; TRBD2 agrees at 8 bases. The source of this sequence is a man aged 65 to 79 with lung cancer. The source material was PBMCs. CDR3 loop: CASSGLARLRPNEQFF. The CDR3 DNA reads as TGTGCCAGCAGTGGACTAGCCCGCCTCCGCCCCAATGAGCAGTTCTTC.